This T cell receptor beta chain was retrieved from a study of T cell changes during pregnancy in multiple sclerosis. V was pared by 1 base and J by 3 bases, with 2 bases of the junction left unmatched. This CDR3 is 14 amino acids long. Per germline, CDR1 SGHNT and CDR2 YENEEA. Here immunoSEQ multiplex PCR was the method, and the copy in TCRdb shows in-frame clones only, minus some. The sample consists of about 100,000 clones, more than 90% of them appearing once. The rearrangement links TRBV11-3 to TRBJ1-2, with 7 positions matching TRBD1. Sequencing was performed on peripheral blood, taken in the second trimester of pregnancy. The TCR sequence derives from a female donor with multiple sclerosis, enrolled in a pregnancy study. The chain's CDR3 is CASSLATGDYGYTF. The CDR3 bases are TGTGCCAGCAGCTTAGCCACAGGGGACTATGGCTACACCTTC.